This T cell receptor (beta chain) was found in a study of T cells after yellow fever vaccination. On this clonotype itself: What it binds is not known.

TCRdb itself ran the 5' RACE reads through MiXCR, one entry per CDR3 protein. The sample consists of 250,000 to 400,000 distinct CDR3 sequences, roughly 4.3% of them appearing once. This CDR3 is built from 14 residues. V dropped 2 bases and J dropped 2 bases, with 8 bases sitting between them. Whole-study findings and limits: Detected again after the booster were most primary-vaccination clones, at nearly 97% CD4 and 70% to 90% CD8. Compared with primary, the secondary response was weaker and peaked at day 5, not 15.

This receptor was taken from a young man who received the YFV17D yellow fever vaccine. Specimen: PBMCs, collected 5 days after the yellow fever booster vaccination. This chain connects TRBV12-3 or TRBV12-4 to TRBJ2-3; D unclear. Here the CDR3 reads CASSLRQDTDTQYF. The CDR3 DNA is TGTGCCAGCAGTTTACGGCAGGACACAGATACGCAGTATTTT.